A single sample is the source of the 16 T cell receptor beta chains below, sequenced in a study of blood T cell repertoires in COVID-19. Only in-frame clones appear in the TCRdb table, and some are missing; sequencing was by immunoSEQ multiplex PCR. The sample holds approximately 180,000 clones, approximately 90% seen once. What was sequenced was peripheral blood. The receptor source for this set is a human donor in a cohort sampled during active COVID-19.

The chain uses TRBV5-4 and TRBJ1-2, with TRBD1 identical over 10 bases. CDR1 and CDR2 (germline): SGHNT, YYREEE (reference sequence). The CDR3 has 17 amino acids. V lost 0 bases and J lost 2; bases outside the gene matches: 7. The CDR3 sequence: CASSLGGGDRGNYGYTF. In nucleotides, the CDR3 is TGTGCCAGCAGCTTGGGAGGAGGGGACAGGGGAAACTATGGCTACACCTTC.

The gene calls are TRBV6-5 and TRBJ2-3; 8 nucleotides match TRBD2. CDR1 is MNHEY and CDR2 is SVGAGI in the germline V gene. J lost 8 bases, V lost 9 bases, and 4 bases had no gene match. The CDR3 loop spans 11 amino acids. Written as DNA, the CDR3 is TGTGCCAGTAGCGGGGTGGGTACGCAGTATTTT. Translating it yields CASSGVGTQYF.

This sequence joins TRBV5-4 and TRBJ1-4, with 11 positions matching TRBD1. V lost 4 bases and J lost 8; bases outside the gene matches: 1. CDR3 length: 13 residues. Germline-derived CDR1 and CDR2 are SGHNT and YYREEE (reference sequence). The CDR3 DNA is TGTGCCAGCAGCAGGGACAGGGGGGAAAAACTGTTTTTT. Its protein product is CASSRDRGEKLFF.

This rearrangement joins TRBV18 to TRBJ2-3; TRBD2 aligns across 11 bases. This CDR3 is 16 amino acids long. CDR1 is KGHSH and CDR2 is LQKENI in the germline V gene. After removal of 3 bases from V and 3 bases from J, the junction contained 5 bases not matched to a gene. This CDR3 is CASSPPGLADTDTQYF. The CDR3 DNA is TGTGCCAGCTCACCGCCGGGACTAGCGGATACAGATACGCAGTATTTT.

The chain couples TRBV4-2 to TRBJ2-7; 7 positions agree with TRBD2. Trimming removed 0 bases from V and 12 bases from J; junction bases left unmatched: 11. The CDR3 runs 14 residues. The germline V gene encodes CDR1 LGHNA and CDR2 YNFKEQ. CDR3 bases: TGTGCCAGCAGCCAAGATCTGGGGGGAGGGCCGCGGTACTTC. It yields the protein CASSQDLGGGPRYF.

V is TRBV5-1 and J is TRBJ2-2, with no clear D. The CDR3 consists of 14 residues. Per the germline V gene, CDR1 is SGHRS and CDR2 is YFSETQ. Trimming took off 0 bases at V and 7 bases at J, with 10 bases between the two ends. CDR3 sequence (DNA): TGCGCCAGCAGCTTGGGGCAGGTTAACGGGGAGCTGTTTTTT. Encoded protein: CASSLGQVNGELFF.

The chain combines TRBV20-1 with TRBJ2-7, with 8 bases matching TRBD1. V shed 8 bases and J 6 bases; nucleotides not matched to a gene: 6. The CDR3 contains 11 residues. CDR1 and CDR2 from the germline V gene are DFQATT and SNEGSKA (reference sequence). CDR3 in amino acids: CSRLTGGEQYF. DNA of the CDR3: TGCAGTCGCCTAACAGGGGGCGAGCAGTACTTC.

The V call is TRBV4-1, the J call TRBJ2-7; 8 positions agree with TRBD1. The CDR3 totals 15 residues. V gave up 2 bases and J gave up 3 bases; unmatched junction bases: 6. From germline, CDR1 is MGHRA and CDR2 YSYEKL. The chain's CDR3 is CASSQKRTGNYEQYF. The CDR3 region has the DNA TGCGCCAGCAGCCAAAAAAGGACAGGGAACTACGAGCAGTACTTC.

A word on this clone: The sample contains more than one DNA sequence encoding this CDR3. This sequence joins TRBV20-1 and TRBJ2-7; D may be TRBD2 (5 bases). The CDR3 sequence is 13 residues long. Germline lookup yields CDR1 DFQATT and CDR2 SNEGSKA (reference sequence). Trimming removed 6 bases from V and 0 bases from J, with 12 bases in between. The CDR3, as DNA: TGCAGTGCCAGTCCGGGGAGCTCCTACGAGCAGTACTTC. Translating gives CSASPGSSYEQYF.

This chain joins TRBV18 and TRBJ1-6; maybe TRBD1 (5 bases). CDR3 length equals 18 residues. Trimming removed 0 bases at V and 0 bases at J, with 12 bases between. Germline V gene lookup returns CDR1 KGHSH and CDR2 LQKENI. CDR3 protein: CASSPPGALSSYNSPLHF. The DNA for the CDR3 is TGTGCCAGCTCACCACCTGGGGCGTTAAGCTCCTATAATTCACCCCTCCACTTT.

V usage is TRBV10-1 and J usage is TRBJ2-7, with a weak D call TRBD1 (5 bases). The ends were cut back, 2 bases at V and 5 bases at J, with 10 bases in the middle. The CDR3 runs 13 residues. Germline values: CDR1 WNHNN, CDR2 SYGVQD (reference sequence). CDR3 sequence reads: CASSEVQGDEQYF. DNA of the CDR3: TGCGCCAGCAGTGAGGTGCAGGGCGACGAGCAGTACTTC.

The chain couples TRBV7-9 to TRBJ1-2; D may be TRBD1 (5 bases). The V end was cut by 5 bases, the J end by 4 bases, with 14 bases between. This CDR3 has 14 residues. CDR1 and CDR2 from the germline V gene are SEHNR and FQNEAQ (reference sequence). In DNA form, the CDR3 reads TGTGCCAGCAGCACCTCCGGGACTTTCTATGGCTACACCTTC. It encodes CASSTSGTFYGYTF.

The chain employs TRBV20-1 and TRBJ2-3; weak D call: TRBD1 (6 bases). Germline CDR1 is DFQATT and CDR2 is SNEGSKA (reference sequence). V lost 3 bases and J 5 bases, leaving 21 bases between the germline ends. This CDR3 is built from 16 residues. CDR3 region: CSASYRRGTGKDTQYF. Written as DNA, the CDR3 is TGCAGTGCTAGTTATCGCAGGGGTACGGGGAAAGATACGCAGTATTTT.

This chain connects TRBV5-1 to TRBJ2-1, with 13 positions matching TRBD2. Germline V gene lookup returns CDR1 SGHRS and CDR2 YFSETQ. Losses at the gene ends were 1 base for V and 2 bases for J; bases not matched to a gene: 15. CDR3 size: 21 residues. The CDR3 region has the DNA TGCGCCAGCAGCTTGACGGTCACAGGGACTAGCGGGGATACGCCCTACAATGAGCAGTTCTTC. This gives the protein CASSLTVTGTSGDTPYNEQFF.

This chain joins TRBV2 and TRBJ2-7; D is possibly TRBD2 (6 bases). Germline lookup yields CDR1 SNHLY and CDR2 FYNNEI. The CDR3 totals 15 residues. V shed 6 bases and J shed 5 bases, with 20 bases lying between them. CDR3 region: CASRVSGGLVDEQYF. CDR3 coding DNA: TGTGCCAGCAGGGTTAGCGGAGGGCTGGTCGACGAGCAGTACTTC.

This chain links TRBV11-2 with TRBJ2-3, with D possibly matching TRBD2 (6 bases). Germline CDR1 SGHAT, CDR2 FQNNGV. The CDR3 length is 17 residues. Deletions cut 7 bases from V and 2 bases from J, with 22 bases between. Here the CDR3 reads CASTILERVDSTDTQYF. CDR3 in DNA: TGTGCCAGCACCATCCTGGAGCGGGTTGACTCCACAGATACGCAGTATTTT.